Following are 27 T cell receptor beta chains from one sample sequenced in a study of blood T cell repertoires in COVID-19. TCRdb keeps only in-frame clones here, not all; method: immunoSEQ multiplex PCR. The table records 150,000 to 200,000 clones, around 90% of them present only once. Material: peripheral blood. The source is a man between 35 and 55 years old with active or convalescent COVID-19.

This clone came up once. The chain joins TRBV9 to TRBJ1-6; maybe TRBD1 (5 bases). Trimming took 0 bases from V and 8 from J, leaving 12 bases between them. The germline CDR1 and CDR2 sequences are SGDLS and YYNGEE. This CDR3 spans 15 amino acids. The CDR3 DNA follows: TGTGCCAGCAGCGTAGCTACGACAGCGTATTCACCCCTCCACTTT. It encodes CASSVATTAYSPLHF. Full variable domain (outside the CDR3, taken from reference TRBV9 and TRBJ1-6): DSGVTQTPKHLITATGQRVTLRCSPRSGDLSVYWYQQSLDQGLQFLIQYYNGEERAKGNILERFSAQQFPDLHSELNLSSLELGDSALYFCASSVATTAYSPLHFGNGTRLTVT.

The rearrangement uses TRBV6-5 and TRBJ1-5; weak D call: TRBD1 (6 bases). The CDR3 is 12 amino acids. CDR1 is MNHEY, CDR2 SVGAGI, per germline. Trimming removed 7 bases from V and 4 bases from J, with 8 bases in between. CDR3: CASMDSNQPQHF. DNA of the CDR3: TGTGCCAGCATGGACAGTAATCAGCCCCAGCATTTT.

V gene TRBV18 combines with J gene TRBJ1-2; no definite D call. CDR3 length: 13 amino acids. Germline V CDR1 and CDR2: KGHSH, LQKENI. V lost 0 bases, J lost 3 bases, and 5 bases lay in between. This chain's CDR3 is CASSPPADYGYTF. The CDR3 DNA reads TGTGCCAGCTCACCACCCGCAGACTATGGCTACACCTTC.

This clone was recorded only once. CDR3 loop: CASSLVVSGRSFYEQYF. Written as DNA, the CDR3 is TGTGCCAGCAGCTTAGTTGTTAGCGGGAGGTCTTTCTACGAGCAGTACTTC. The V and J genes are TRBV7-9 and TRBJ2-7; 10 bases are shared with TRBD2. In germline, CDR1 is SEHNR, CDR2 FQNEAQ (reference sequence). The J segment lost 3 bases and the V segment lost 1 base, leaving 9 bases of the junction unmatched. The CDR3 extends over 17 amino acids.

The gene calls are TRBV2 and TRBJ1-1; D is perhaps TRBD1 (6 bases). V was clipped by 7 bases and J by 1 base, with 16 bases between them. The CDR3 is 15 residues long. Germline assignment: CDR1 SNHLY and CDR2 FYNNEI. The CDR3 nucleotides are TGTGCCAGCACCCCTCAGAGCAGGGGGAACACTGAAGCTTTCTTT. It codes for CASTPQSRGNTEAFF.

The chain uses TRBV6-2 or TRBV6-3 and TRBJ2-5; TRBD2 matches at 8 bases. The germline CDR1 and CDR2 sequences are MNHEY and SVGEGT. The V and J ends lost 5 bases and 2 bases, in that order; junction bases with no gene match: 4. The CDR3 covers 14 residues. CDR3: CASSKTGGQETQYF. CDR3 DNA sequence: TGTGCCAGCAGTAAAACGGGGGGGCAAGAGACCCAGTACTTC.

The chain joins TRBV30 to TRBJ1-4; D not certain. This CDR3 contains 15 residues. CDR1 and CDR2 (germline): GTSNPN, SVGIG (reference sequence). Deletions cut 0 bases from V and 1 base from J, with 9 bases between. The CDR3 is CAWSVTPKTNEKLFF. The DNA of the CDR3 is TGTGCCTGGAGTGTTACTCCGAAAACTAATGAAAAACTGTTTTTT.

The chain combines TRBV11-3 with TRBJ2-2; D may be TRBD2 (6 bases). CDR3 length: 15 residues. Germline assignment: CDR1 SGHNT and CDR2 YENEEA. V was trimmed by 4 bases and J by 7 bases, leaving 16 bases between them. CDR3 sequence: CASSSGAGIGGELFF. The CDR3 DNA sequence: TGTGCCAGCAGCTCAGGAGCGGGTATTGGCGGGGAGCTGTTTTTT.

The chain links TRBV7-8 to TRBJ2-2, with 9 bases lining up with TRBD2. CDR1 is SGHVS and CDR2 is FQNEAQ in the germline V gene. This CDR3 is built from 17 residues. The J segment lost 3 bases and the V segment lost 5 bases, leaving 10 bases of the junction unmatched. The CDR3 nucleotides are TGTGCCAGCAGCAATAGCGGGAGAGTTTACGACACCGGGGAGCTGTTTTTT. It specifies CASSNSGRVYDTGELFF.

The rearrangement uses TRBV9 and TRBJ1-6; the match to TRBD1 covers 8 bases. This CDR3 has 13 amino acids. CDR1 SGDLS and CDR2 YYNGEE come from the germline V gene. The V and J ends lost 5 bases and 7 bases, in that order; junction bases with no gene match: 2. Written as DNA, the CDR3 is TGTGCCAGCAGGGACAGGGCGAATTCACCCCTCCACTTT. It specifies CASRDRANSPLHF. The complete variable domain, with remaining parts taken from reference TRBV9 and TRBJ1-6, reads DSGVTQTPKHLITATGQRVTLRCSPRSGDLSVYWYQQSLDQGLQFLIQYYNGEERAKGNILERFSAQQFPDLHSELNLSSLELGDSALYFCASRDRANSPLHFGNGTRLTVT.

The rearrangement uses TRBV13 and TRBJ2-7; tentative D call: TRBD1 (6 bases). Germline-derived CDR1 and CDR2 are PRHDT and FYEKMQ (reference sequence). V was trimmed by 4 bases and J by 7 bases, leaving 20 bases between them. The CDR3 extends over 15 amino acids. In nucleotides, the CDR3 is TGTGCCAGCAGCTCCTACCGGGACACCCCTCGAGAGCAGTACTTC. Encoded protein: CASSSYRDTPREQYF.

In this sample, this clone turned up once. The chain recombines TRBV18 with TRBJ1-3; D ambiguous. The CDR3 loop spans 16 amino acids. V lost 4 bases to trimming and J lost 0 bases, with 13 bases between them. Germline values: CDR1 KGHSH, CDR2 LQKENI. CDR3 nucleotide sequence: TGTGCCAGCTCACGGGAGCAGTCTACCTCTGGAAACACCATATATTTT. As protein: CASSREQSTSGNTIYF.

The chain employs TRBV7-2 and TRBJ2-7; 10 bases agree with TRBD1. V shed 4 bases, J shed 5 bases, and the junction held 2 bases outside the gene matches. Germline loops: CDR1 SGHTA, CDR2 FQGNSA. The CDR3 has 13 residues. CDR3 sequence (DNA): TGTGCCAGCAGCTCGACAGGGGGCAACGAGCAGTACTTC. It codes for CASSSTGGNEQYF.

J is TRBJ1-1 and V is TRBV11-2; 9 bases agree with TRBD1. Germline CDR1 is SGHAT and CDR2 is FQNNGV. Losses at the gene ends were 8 bases for V and 0 bases for J; bases not matched to a gene: 10. The CDR3 consists of 16 residues. For the CDR3, the DNA is TGTGCCAGCGCCGACAGGGGGACACTGCTGAACACTGAAGCTTTCTTT. Its protein is CASADRGTLLNTEAFF.

The chain employs TRBV9 and TRBJ2-4; TRBD1 is a possible D gene (5 bases). Trimming stripped 4 bases from V and 5 bases from J, with 16 bases between. Germline CDR1 and CDR2: SGDLS and YYNGEE. CDR3 length: 15 residues. The CDR3 protein is CASSSSDSPQNIQYF. In DNA, the CDR3 is TGTGCCAGCAGCTCGAGCGACAGTCCCCAAAACATTCAGTACTTC.

This clone appeared a single time. This chain joins TRBV6-5 and TRBJ2-3; D remains ambiguous. The length of the CDR3 is 13 residues. Germline CDR1 reads MNHEY; CDR2 reads SVGAGI. The V end lost 6 bases, the J end lost 2 bases, and 9 bases lay between the germline ends. This chain's CDR3 is CASRRLVTDTQYF. In DNA, the CDR3 is TGTGCCAGCAGAAGGCTAGTCACAGATACGCAGTATTTT.

This chain links TRBV6-5 with TRBJ2-7; 8 nucleotides align to TRBD2. The V and J ends lost 2 bases and 6 bases, in that order; junction bases with no gene match: 6. The CDR3 loop spans 14 amino acids. Germline V gene sequence: CDR1 MNHEY, CDR2 SVGAGI. Written as DNA, the CDR3 is TGTGCCAGCAGTTACCCCGGGGCGGGGGGCGAGCAGTACTTC. Its protein product is CASSYPGAGGEQYF.

V and J are TRBV19 and TRBJ2-7; 8 bases line up with TRBD2. CDR3 length: 15 amino acids. V shed 5 bases and J 0 bases; nucleotides not matched to a gene: 6. Germline V CDR1 and CDR2: LNHDA, SQIVND (reference sequence). In nucleotides, the CDR3 is TGTGCCAGTAGTGGTATAGCGGGAAACTCCTACGAGCAGTACTTC. Translating it yields CASSGIAGNSYEQYF. The full variable domain, with the rest looked up from reference TRBV19 and TRBJ2-7, is DGGITQSPKYLFRKEGQNVTLSCEQNLNHDAMYWYRQDPGQGLRLIYYSQIVNDFQKGDIAEGYSVSREKKESFPLTVTSAQKNPTAFYLCASSGIAGNSYEQYFGPGTRLTVT.

The chain has TRBV3-1 (or the pseudogene TRBV3-2) and TRBJ1-1; 7 positions agree with TRBD1. This CDR3 comprises 16 residues. The V segment lost 4 bases and the J segment 1 base; nucleotides outside the gene matches: 9. From germline, CDR1 is LGHDT and CDR2 YNNKEL (reference sequence). In DNA form, the CDR3 reads TGTGCCAGCAGCCCTTGGACGACAGGGTCGAACACTGAAGCTTTCTTT. This encodes CASSPWTTGSNTEAFF.

Points on this clone: At the DNA level, this CDR3 is encoded by other sequences in the same sample as well. The chain carries TRBV5-1 and TRBJ1-5; weak D call: TRBD1 (6 bases). Germline lookup yields CDR1 SGHRS and CDR2 YFSETQ. With 0 bases removed from V and 6 bases from J, the gap between germline ends came to 7 bases. The CDR3 covers 13 residues. CDR3 sequence: CASSLEGGQPQHF. The CDR3 DNA reads TGCGCCAGCAGCTTGGAAGGGGGTCAGCCCCAGCATTTT.

V and J are TRBV10-3 and TRBJ2-2, with 8 bases that match TRBD2. Germline CDR1 and CDR2: ENHRY and SYGVKD. V dropped 5 bases and J dropped 0; count of bases not matched to a gene: 2. CDR3 length equals 15 residues. Written as DNA, the CDR3 is TGTGCCATCAGTCTCGGGGGGGCGAACACCGGGGAGCTGTTTTTT. This gives the protein CAISLGGANTGELFF.

This clone was observed a handful of times. The chain employs TRBV28 and TRBJ1-4; D unresolved. V lost 8 bases to trimming and J lost 7 bases, with 17 bases between them. The germline V gene has CDR1 MDHEN and CDR2 SYDVKM. There are 14 residues in the CDR3. The CDR3 DNA follows: TGTGCCAGCCGTAGTCAGGACTATAGTGAAAAACTGTTTTTT. Translated: CASRSQDYSEKLFF. The full variable domain, with the rest looked up from reference TRBV28 and TRBJ1-4, is DVKVTQSSRYLVKRTGEKVFLECVQDMDHENMFWYRQDPGLGLRLIYFSYDVKMKEKGDIPEGYSVSREKKERFSLILESASTNQTSMYLCASRSQDYSEKLFFGSGTQLSVL.

V gene TRBV5-1 combines with J gene TRBJ2-3; 10 bases match TRBD2. After removal of 1 base from V and 2 bases from J, the junction contained 7 bases not matched to a gene. Per the germline V gene, CDR1 is SGHRS and CDR2 is YFSETQ. This CDR3 has 17 residues. The CDR3 DNA is TGCGCCAGCAGCTTGAAGGCTAGCGGGGGACCCACAGATACGCAGTATTTT. Translating it yields CASSLKASGGPTDTQYF.

J is TRBJ1-2 and V is TRBV29-1; TRBD1 matches 7 bases. Trimming at V came to 6 bases and at J to 8 bases, leaving 15 bases not matched to a gene. In germline, CDR1 is SQVTM, CDR2 ANQGSEA. There are 14 residues in the CDR3. The CDR3 DNA reads TGCAGCGTAGCCGGGACAGAAACGCTTAGGGGCTACACCTTC. Its translation: CSVAGTETLRGYTF.

V usage is TRBV11-2 and J usage is TRBJ2-3; 11 bases are shared with TRBD2. The germline CDR1 and CDR2 sequences are SGHAT and FQNNGV. This CDR3 contains 15 residues. After removal of 5 bases from V and 5 bases from J, the junction contained 6 bases not matched to a gene. The CDR3 DNA is TGTGCCAGCAGCCTTAGCGGGAGGGATGTAGATACGCAGTATTTT. Translated, it gives CASSLSGRDVDTQYF.

This sequence joins TRBV6-1 and TRBJ2-7; 7 bases match TRBD1. The CDR3 totals 15 residues. Germline CDR1 MNHNS, CDR2 SASEGT. Trimming took 1 base from V and 9 from J; bases not matched to a gene: 12. The CDR3 spells CASSEGSGGNKRQYF. In nucleotides, the CDR3 is TGTGCCAGCAGTGAAGGGTCAGGGGGTAATAAAAGGCAGTACTTC.

The chain has TRBV29-1 and TRBJ1-1, with D hard to call. V lost 2 bases and J 1 base, leaving 5 bases between the germline ends. Germline V lookup: CDR1 SQVTM, CDR2 ANQGSEA. This CDR3 contains 12 residues. The DNA of the CDR3 is TGCAGCGTTGAAAGCGGGAACACTGAAGCTTTCTTT. It is translated as CSVESGNTEAFF.